Listed below are T cell receptor beta chains from one sample, sequenced in a study of T cell responses to AZD1222 COVID-19 vaccine. TCRdb's table, derived via immunoSEQ multiplex PCR, lists solely in-frame clones and lacks some. The table includes 150,000 or so clones, about 89% detected once. The sample here was peripheral blood, taken 28 days after the second AZD1222 dose. The source of these receptors is an adult who received the AZD1222 COVID-19 vaccine. Both conserved end residues are part of each CDR3. Fields, in order: D gene, clone size, J gene, V gene, CDR3 protein, CDR3 DNA. D genes are given only for firm matches. The size of a clone is reported for some rows only, either as once, few or many, or as a class for expanded clones.

- - TRBJ2-7 TRBV2 CASTLAGGHEQYF TGTGCCAGCACACTAGCTGGTGGGCACGAGCAGTACTTC
- - TRBJ1-5 TRBV30 CAWSALGGGVGPQHF TGTGCCTGGAGTGCCTTGGGGGGAGGGGTAGGGCCCCAGCATTTT
- - TRBJ1-1 TRBV5-1 CASSLRQGTTEAFF TGCGCCAGCAGCTTGAGGCAGGGGACCACTGAAGCTTTCTTT
- - TRBJ2-6 TRBV7-3 CASSPGSGANVLTF TGTGCCAGCAGCCCGGGCTCTGGGGCCAACGTCCTGACTTTC
- - TRBJ2-3 TRBV24-1 CATSDSFSGPAGDTQYF -
- once TRBJ2-7 TRBV7-2 CASSLSGNYEQYF TGTGCCAGCAGCCTCTCGGGCAACTACGAGCAGTACTTC
- few TRBJ2-5 TRBV4-1 CASSLAGETQYF TGCGCCAGCAGCCTCGCGGGGGAGACCCAGTACTTC
- - TRBJ1-1 TRBV19 CASSRGGVGTEAFF TGTGCCAGTAGTAGGGGGGGCGTGGGCACTGAAGCTTTCTTT
TRBD1 - TRBJ2-4 TRBV3-1/TRBV3-2 CASSQGQGTGMNLAF TGTGCCAGCAGCCAAGGACAGGGGACAGGGATGAATTTGGCCTTC
- - TRBJ2-3 TRBV6-4 CASPPRPLATSTDTQYF TGTGCCAGCCCGCCGCGGCCTCTAGCGACAAGCACAGATACGCAGTATTTT
- - TRBJ1-5 TRBV30 CAWSVGSNQPQHF TGTGCCTGGAGTGTAGGAAGCAATCAGCCCCAGCATTTT
TRBD1 - TRBJ1-4 TRBV5-4 CASRGIGTANEKLFF TGTGCCAGCAGGGGAATCGGGACAGCTAATGAAAAACTGTTTTTT
- - TRBJ2-7 TRBV5-1 CASSLETGRIYEQYF TGCGCCAGCAGCTTGGAGACCGGACGGATCTACGAGCAGTACTTC
- once TRBJ1-2 TRBV6-5 CASSWVEASGYTF TGTGCCAGCAGTTGGGTCGAAGCGAGCGGCTACACCTTC
TRBD1 once TRBJ1-6 TRBV19 CAGGQGYNSPLHF TGTGCCGGGGGACAGGGCTATAATTCACCCCTCCACTTT